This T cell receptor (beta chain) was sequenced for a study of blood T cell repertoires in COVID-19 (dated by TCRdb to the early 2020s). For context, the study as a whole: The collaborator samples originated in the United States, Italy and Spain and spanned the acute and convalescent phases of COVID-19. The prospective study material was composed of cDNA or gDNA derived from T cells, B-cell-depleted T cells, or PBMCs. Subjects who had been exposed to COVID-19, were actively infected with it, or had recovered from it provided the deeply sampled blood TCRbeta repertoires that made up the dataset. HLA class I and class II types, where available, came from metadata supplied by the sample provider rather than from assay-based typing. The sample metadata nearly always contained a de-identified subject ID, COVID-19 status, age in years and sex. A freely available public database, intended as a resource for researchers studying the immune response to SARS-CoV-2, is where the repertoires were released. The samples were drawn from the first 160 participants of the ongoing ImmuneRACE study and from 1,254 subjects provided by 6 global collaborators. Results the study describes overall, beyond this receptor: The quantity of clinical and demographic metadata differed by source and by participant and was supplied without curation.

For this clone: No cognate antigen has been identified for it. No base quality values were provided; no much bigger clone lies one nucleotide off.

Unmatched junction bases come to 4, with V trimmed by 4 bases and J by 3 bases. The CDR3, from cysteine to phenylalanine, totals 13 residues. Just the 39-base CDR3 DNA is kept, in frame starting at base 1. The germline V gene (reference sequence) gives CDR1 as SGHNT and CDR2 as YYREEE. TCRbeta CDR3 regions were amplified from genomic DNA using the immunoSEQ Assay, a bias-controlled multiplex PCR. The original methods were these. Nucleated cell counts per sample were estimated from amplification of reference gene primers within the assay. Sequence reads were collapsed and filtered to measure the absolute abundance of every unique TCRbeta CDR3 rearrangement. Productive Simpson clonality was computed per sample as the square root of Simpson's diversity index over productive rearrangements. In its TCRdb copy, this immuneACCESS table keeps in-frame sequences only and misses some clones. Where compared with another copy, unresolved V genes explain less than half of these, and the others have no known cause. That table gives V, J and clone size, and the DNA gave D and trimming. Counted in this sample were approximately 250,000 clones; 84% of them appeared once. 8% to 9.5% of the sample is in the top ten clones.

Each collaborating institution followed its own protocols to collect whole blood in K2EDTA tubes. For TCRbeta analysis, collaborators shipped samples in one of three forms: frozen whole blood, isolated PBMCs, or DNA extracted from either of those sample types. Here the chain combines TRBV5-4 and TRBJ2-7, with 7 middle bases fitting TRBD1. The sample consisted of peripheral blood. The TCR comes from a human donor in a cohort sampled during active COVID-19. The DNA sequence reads TGTGCCAGCAGCCCCCGGACAGGCTACGAGCAGTACTTC. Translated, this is CASSPRTGYEQYF.